This T cell receptor (beta chain) came from a study of blood T cell repertoires in COVID-19. Across the study: Italy, Spain and the United States were the sources of the convalescent and acute COVID-19 samples. In each case, the material was cDNA or gDNA derived from T cells, B-cell-depleted T cells, or PBMCs.

This CDR3 region has 14 residues. J gave up 7 bases and V 5 bases, and 4 bases lay outside the gene matches. CDR1 and CDR2 from the germline V gene are LGHNA and YSLEER. Per the original data handling: Nucleated cell number was recorded as an estimate derived from reference gene primer amplification. Profiled with immunoSEQ multiplex PCR; TCRdb holds only in-frame clones, not every one. D and trimming come from the DNA, and the V and J calls and clone size come from that table. This sample has 65,000 to 80,000 clones, with approximately 80% found just once. The chain recombines TRBV4-3 with TRBJ1-5, with 11 bases identical to TRBD1. The source of this sequence is a man aged 50 to 59 with acute or convalescent COVID-19. Sample: peripheral blood. CDR3 sequence reads: CASSAGTGGQPQHF. The CDR3 coding sequence is TGCGCCAGCAGCGCCGGGACAGGGGGGCAGCCCCAGCATTTT.